This TCR beta chain comes out of a study of blood T cells in healthy people across ages. Comment on this clonotype: Its antigen is not identified.

Next came a second PCR, run for about 7 to 12 cycles, which used a sample-barcoded 5' primer along with a J-beta primer mix. Each of the cDNA molecules was tagged by a template-switch adaptor with 12 random nucleotides. Sequencing of every sample gave 2.5 million or more CDR3-containing paired-end reads. Each CDR3 protein gets one entry after TCRdb re-called the 5' RACE reads with MiXCR. Among about 720,000 distinct CDR3 sequences listed, approximately 21% were seen once. CDR3 length equals 18 residues. Trimming cost V 5 bases and J 5 bases; bases outside gene matches: 11. Whole-study results and caveats: Roughly linear age-related decline in beta diversity appeared, significant by age about 40.

The V and J genes are TRBV12-3 or TRBV12-4 and TRBJ2-2, with 13 bases identical to TRBD2. This TCR was sampled from a man between 65 and 85 years old in good health. Sequencing input: blood. The CDR3 protein is CASSPDRGLAGRTGELFF. CDR3 in DNA: TGTGCCAGCAGTCCCGACAGGGGACTAGCGGGGCGGACCGGGGAGCTGTTTTTT.